The rows below give T cell receptor beta chains drawn from one sample of a study of blood T cell repertoires in COVID-19. Method: immunoSEQ multiplex PCR; TCRdb's copy keeps in-frame clones and lacks some. Of 260,000 or so clones listed, about 80% are singletons. Input material: peripheral blood. Every receptor here comes from a human donor in a cohort sampled during active COVID-19. Both conserved end residues are part of each CDR3. Fields, in order: J gene, V gene, CDR3 protein.

TRBJ2-1	TRBV6-5	CASGASGRGYNEQFF
TRBJ2-3	TRBV10-1	CASSEYGGDTQYF
TRBJ2-7	TRBV2	CASSESLSSRNYEQYF
TRBJ1-1	TRBV2	CASGVTGGDSLNTEAFF
TRBJ2-3	TRBV5-1	CASSLGATSTDTQYF
TRBJ1-1	TRBV7-2	CASSSAGLLNTEAFF
TRBJ2-1	TRBV4-1	CASSQGSGYSYNEQFF
TRBJ2-5	TRBV28	CASSPLFSDRETQYF
TRBJ1-2	TRBV5-5	CASSVDSSLGGYTF
TRBJ2-7	TRBV7-6	CASSSKAGDYEQYF
TRBJ2-3	TRBV24-1	CATSDPIAGGPDTQYF
TRBJ2-3	TRBV28	CASSRGLAGGLSRTDTQYF
TRBJ2-2	TRBV6-6	CASTQTGATGELFF
TRBJ2-7	TRBV29-1	CSTWTAYEQYF
TRBJ1-1	TRBV2	CASSELTVNTEAFF
TRBJ1-5	TRBV7-2	CASSLATGSNNQPQHF
TRBJ2-7	TRBV5-1	CASSARQLSEQYF
TRBJ1-4	TRBV7-9	CASSTEGAYEKLFF
TRBJ2-3	TRBV5-1	CASSLGTASTDTQYF
TRBJ2-2	TRBV27	CATKQTSRELFF
TRBJ1-1	TRBV4-1	CASSPGQMNTEAFF